The rows below give T cell receptor beta chains drawn from one sample of a study of blood T cell repertoires in COVID-19. The method was immunoSEQ multiplex PCR; TCRdb's version includes in-frame clones alone and lacks a portion of them. In the table there are around 250,000 clones, under 90% of which are singletons. Sequencing input: PBMCs or T cells enriched from blood (not recorded which). The origin of the receptors is a man aged 18 to 30 who had recovered from COVID-19. Each CDR3 is given with its conserved first and last residue. Fields, in order: J gene, clone size, D gene, V gene, CDR3 DNA, CDR3 protein. D genes are given only for firm matches. Size tells how often a clone was seen (once, few, many) or the class of an expanded clone, and some rows leave it out.

J: TRBJ1-6
size: .
D: .
V: TRBV9
DNA: TGTGCCAGCAGCGTAGGGCCAGCGGTGGGTTCACCCCTCCACTTT
CDR3: CASSVGPAVGSPLHF

J: TRBJ1-2
size: once
D: TRBD1
V: TRBV19
DNA: TGTGCCAGTAACAGGGGGGCCCTAAACTATGGCTACACCTTC
CDR3: CASNRGALNYGYTF

J: TRBJ2-7
size: .
D: .
V: TRBV30
DNA: TGTGCCTGGGGACAGTATTTCTCCTACGAGCAGTACTTC
CDR3: CAWGQYFSYEQYF

J: TRBJ2-3
size: .
D: TRBD2
V: TRBV4-1
DNA: TGCGCCAGCAGCCAAGGTCCGGGACTAGCGGGGGAAGGAGATACGCAGTATTTT
CDR3: CASSQGPGLAGEGDTQYF

J: TRBJ1-4
size: few
D: TRBD1
V: TRBV28
DNA: TGTGCCAGCAGTTTAAGTCAGGGGGCGCATCATGAAAAACTGTTTTTT
CDR3: CASSLSQGAHHEKLFF

J: TRBJ1-1
size: .
D: .
V: TRBV10-1
DNA: TGCGCCAGCAGTGAGTCGGAGGGGAGAGGGACCACTGAAGCTTTCTTT
CDR3: CASSESEGRGTTEAFF

J: TRBJ1-5
size: .
D: .
V: TRBV19
DNA: TGTGCCAGTGGGAGTCCCGTGGTGGGCAATCAGCCCCAGCATTTT
CDR3: CASGSPVVGNQPQHF

J: TRBJ2-1
size: .
D: TRBD2
V: TRBV6-5
DNA: TGTGCCAGCAGTTACGGGACTAGCGGGAGGGCAGATGAGCAGTTCTTC
CDR3: CASSYGTSGRADEQFF

J: TRBJ1-1
size: .
D: TRBD1
V: TRBV11-2
DNA: TGTGCCAGCAGCCTGGCAGGGACAGCCCAAGCTTTCTTT
CDR3: CASSLAGTAQAFF

J: TRBJ1-3
size: .
D: TRBD1
V: TRBV19
DNA: TGTGCCAGTAGTCCGCCGACAGGGGAGAGGTCTGGAAACACCATATATTTT
CDR3: CASSPPTGERSGNTIYF